This TCR beta chain originates from a study of OX40 agonist ivuxolimab in advanced cancers. Across the study: Dosing consisted of intravenous ivuxolimab at 0.01 to 10 mg/kg every 2 weeks. Three dose-escalation patients had partial responses: one with hepatocellular carcinoma and two with cutaneous melanoma.

Per the germline V gene, CDR1 is WNHNN and CDR2 is SYGVQD (reference sequence). V lost 8 bases and J lost 1; bases outside the gene matches: 10. This CDR3 has 17 residues. The method was immunoSEQ multiplex PCR; TCRdb's version includes in-frame clones alone and lacks a portion of them. Of about 99,000 clones listed, around 95% are singletons. This clone was recorded only once. Its antigen is not identified. The study's findings and limits: Clonal expansion was seen in CD4+ and CD8+ blood T cells by week 6 at 0.1 to 3.0 mg/kg. Mean expanded clone counts were higher in CD8+ than CD4+ T cells.

The rearrangement joins TRBV10-1 to TRBJ2-4, with 11 bases fitting TRBD1. The sequence derives from an adult with an advanced solid tumor such as melanoma, head and neck, liver or kidney cancer. The sequences come from CD4+ or CD8+ T cells sorted from blood, collected in a trial of the OX40 agonist ivuxolimab. CDR3 protein: CASPDRGRIEAKNIQYF. The CDR3, as DNA: TGCGCCAGCCCGGACAGGGGGCGCATTGAGGCCAAAAACATTCAGTACTTC.